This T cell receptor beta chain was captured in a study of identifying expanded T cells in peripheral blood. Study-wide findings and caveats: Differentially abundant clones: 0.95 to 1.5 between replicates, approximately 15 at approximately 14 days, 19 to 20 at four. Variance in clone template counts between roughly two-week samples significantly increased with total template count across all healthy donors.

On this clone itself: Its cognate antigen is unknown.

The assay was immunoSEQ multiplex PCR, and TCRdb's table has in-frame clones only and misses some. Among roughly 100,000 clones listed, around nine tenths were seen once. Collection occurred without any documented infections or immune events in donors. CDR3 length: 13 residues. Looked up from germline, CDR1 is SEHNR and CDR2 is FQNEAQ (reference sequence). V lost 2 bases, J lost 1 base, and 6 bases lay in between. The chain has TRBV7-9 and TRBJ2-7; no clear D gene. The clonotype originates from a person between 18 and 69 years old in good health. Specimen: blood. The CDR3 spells CASSLTLSYEQYF. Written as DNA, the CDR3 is TGTGCCAGCAGCTTAACATTGTCCTACGAGCAGTACTTC.